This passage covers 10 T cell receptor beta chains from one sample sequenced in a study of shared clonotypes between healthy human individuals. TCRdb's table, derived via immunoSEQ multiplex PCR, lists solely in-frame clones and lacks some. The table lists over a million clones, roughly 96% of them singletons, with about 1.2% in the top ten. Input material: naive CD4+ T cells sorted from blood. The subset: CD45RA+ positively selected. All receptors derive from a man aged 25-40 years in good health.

The CDR3 DNA sequence: TGCGCCAGCAGCTTGGGGACTAGTTCAGATACGCAGTATTTT. Its protein is CASSLGTSSDTQYF. The chain couples TRBV5-1 to TRBJ2-3; 7 bases align to TRBD2. Germline V gives CDR1 SGHRS, CDR2 YFSETQ. This CDR3 spans 14 amino acids. V lost 0 bases and J lost 4; bases outside the gene matches: 2.

CDR3 sequence (DNA): TGTGCCTCCGGGGGCTCACACTACGAGCAGTACTTC. This codes for CASGGSHYEQYF. The chain joins TRBV28 to TRBJ2-7; the D gene could be TRBD1 or TRBD2 (6 bases each). Looked up from germline, CDR1 is MDHEN and CDR2 is SYDVKM. This CDR3 region has 12 residues. With 11 bases removed from V and 3 bases from J, the gap between germline ends came to 14 bases.

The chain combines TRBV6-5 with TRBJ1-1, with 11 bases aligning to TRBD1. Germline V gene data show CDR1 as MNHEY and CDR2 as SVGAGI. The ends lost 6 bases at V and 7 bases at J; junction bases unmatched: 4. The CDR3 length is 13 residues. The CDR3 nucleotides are TGTGCCAGCAGCCAGGACAGGGGGCTTGAAGCTTTCTTT. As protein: CASSQDRGLEAFF.

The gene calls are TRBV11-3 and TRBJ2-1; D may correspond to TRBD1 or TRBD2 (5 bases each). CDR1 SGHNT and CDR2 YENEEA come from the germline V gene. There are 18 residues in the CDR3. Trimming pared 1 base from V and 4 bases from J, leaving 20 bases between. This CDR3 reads CASSLGAGTHDAYNEQFF. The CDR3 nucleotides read TGTGCCAGCAGCTTAGGGGCCGGGACCCACGATGCATACAATGAGCAGTTCTTC.

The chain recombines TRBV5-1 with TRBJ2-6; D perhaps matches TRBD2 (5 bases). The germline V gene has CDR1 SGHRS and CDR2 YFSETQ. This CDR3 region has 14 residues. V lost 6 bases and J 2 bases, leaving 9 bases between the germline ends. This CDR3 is CASTGLPGANVLTF. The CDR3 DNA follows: TGCGCCAGCACCGGACTCCCTGGGGCCAACGTCCTGACTTTC.

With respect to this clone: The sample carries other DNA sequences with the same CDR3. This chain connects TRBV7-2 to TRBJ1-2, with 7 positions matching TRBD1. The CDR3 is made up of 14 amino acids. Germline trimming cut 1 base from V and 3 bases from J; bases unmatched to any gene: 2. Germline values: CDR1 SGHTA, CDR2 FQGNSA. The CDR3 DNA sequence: TGTGCCAGCAGCTTAGTAGGGGGCGACTATGGCTACACCTTC. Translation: CASSLVGGDYGYTF.

CDR3 nucleotides: TGTGCCAGCAGTTCCTCGGGAGTCTCGACTGAAGCTTTCTTT. Translating it yields CASSSSGVSTEAFF. J is TRBJ1-1 and V is TRBV28; no clear D. The length of the CDR3 is 14 residues. Deletions cut 4 bases from V and 5 bases from J, with 14 bases between. The germline V gene encodes CDR1 MDHEN and CDR2 SYDVKM.

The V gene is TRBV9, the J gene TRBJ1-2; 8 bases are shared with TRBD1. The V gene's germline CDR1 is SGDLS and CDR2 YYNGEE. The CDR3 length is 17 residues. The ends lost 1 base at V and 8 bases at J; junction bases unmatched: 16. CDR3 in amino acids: CASSVSPGIETGDGYTF. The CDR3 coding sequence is TGTGCCAGCAGCGTAAGCCCCGGAATTGAGACAGGGGACGGCTACACCTTC.

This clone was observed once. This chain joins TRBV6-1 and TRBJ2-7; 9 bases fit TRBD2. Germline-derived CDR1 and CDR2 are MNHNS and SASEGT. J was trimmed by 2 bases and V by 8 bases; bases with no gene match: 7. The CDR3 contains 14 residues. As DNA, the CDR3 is TGTGCCAGCCGGATGACTAGCGGAACCTACGAGCAGTACTTC. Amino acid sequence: CASRMTSGTYEQYF.

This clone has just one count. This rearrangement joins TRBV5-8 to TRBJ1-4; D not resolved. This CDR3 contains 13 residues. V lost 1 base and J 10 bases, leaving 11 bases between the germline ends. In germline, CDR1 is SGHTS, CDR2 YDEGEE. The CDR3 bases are TGTGCCAGCAGCTTGTTCTCAGAGGGAAAACTGTTTTTT. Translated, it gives CASSLFSEGKLFF.